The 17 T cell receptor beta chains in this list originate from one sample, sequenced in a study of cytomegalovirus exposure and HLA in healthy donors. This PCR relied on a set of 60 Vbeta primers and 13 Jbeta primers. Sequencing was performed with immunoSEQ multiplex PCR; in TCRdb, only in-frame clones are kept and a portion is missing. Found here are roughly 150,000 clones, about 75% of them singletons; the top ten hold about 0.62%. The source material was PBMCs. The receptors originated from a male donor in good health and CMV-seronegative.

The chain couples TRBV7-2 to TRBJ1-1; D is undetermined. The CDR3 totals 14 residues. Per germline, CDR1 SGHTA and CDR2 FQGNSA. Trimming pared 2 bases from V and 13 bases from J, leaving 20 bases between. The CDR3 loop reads CASSLPGGSRVDFF. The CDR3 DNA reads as TGTGCCAGCAGCTTACCCGGCGGATCCCGGGTTGATTTCTTT.

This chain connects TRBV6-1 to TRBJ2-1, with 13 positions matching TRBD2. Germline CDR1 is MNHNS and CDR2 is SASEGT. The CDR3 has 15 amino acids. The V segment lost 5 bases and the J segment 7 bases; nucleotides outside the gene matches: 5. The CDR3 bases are TGTGCCAGCAGTCCGGGACTAGCGGGATTAAATGAGCAGTTCTTC. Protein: CASSPGLAGLNEQFF.

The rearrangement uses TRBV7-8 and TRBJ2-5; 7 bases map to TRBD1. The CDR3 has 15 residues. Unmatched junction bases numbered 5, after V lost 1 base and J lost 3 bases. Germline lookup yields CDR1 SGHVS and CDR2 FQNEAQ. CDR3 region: CASSLGPRGKETQYF. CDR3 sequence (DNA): TGTGCCAGCAGCTTAGGTCCCAGGGGGAAAGAGACCCAGTACTTC.

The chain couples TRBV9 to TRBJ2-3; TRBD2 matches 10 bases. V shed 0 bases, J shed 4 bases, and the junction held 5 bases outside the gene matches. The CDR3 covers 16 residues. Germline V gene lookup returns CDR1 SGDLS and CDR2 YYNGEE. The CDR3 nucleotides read TGTGCCAGCAGCGTAGCTCTAGCGGGAGCCTCAGATACGCAGTATTTT. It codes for CASSVALAGASDTQYF.

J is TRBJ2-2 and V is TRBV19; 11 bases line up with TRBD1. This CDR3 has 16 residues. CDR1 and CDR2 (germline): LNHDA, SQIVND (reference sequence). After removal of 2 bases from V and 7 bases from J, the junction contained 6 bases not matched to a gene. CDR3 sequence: CASSILGQGASGELFF. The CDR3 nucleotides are TGTGCCAGTAGTATACTCGGACAGGGGGCGAGCGGGGAGCTGTTTTTT.

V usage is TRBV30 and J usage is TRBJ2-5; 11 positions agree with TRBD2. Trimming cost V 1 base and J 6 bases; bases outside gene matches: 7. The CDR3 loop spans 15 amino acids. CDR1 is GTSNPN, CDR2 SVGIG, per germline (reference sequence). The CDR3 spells CAWSDLAGGPQTQYF. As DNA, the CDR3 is TGTGCCTGGAGTGACTTAGCGGGGGGGCCTCAGACCCAGTACTTC.

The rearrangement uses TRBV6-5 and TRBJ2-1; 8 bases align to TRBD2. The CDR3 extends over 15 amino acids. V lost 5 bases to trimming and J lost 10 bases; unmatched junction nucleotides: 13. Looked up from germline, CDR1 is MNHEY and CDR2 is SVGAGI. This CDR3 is CASSRAINSGMEQFF. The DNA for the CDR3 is TGTGCCAGCAGTCGGGCAATTAATAGCGGGATGGAGCAGTTCTTC.

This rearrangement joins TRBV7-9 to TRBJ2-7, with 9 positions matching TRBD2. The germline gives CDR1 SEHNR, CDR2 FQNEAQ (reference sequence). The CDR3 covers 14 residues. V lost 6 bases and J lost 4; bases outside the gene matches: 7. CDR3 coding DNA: TGTGCCAGCAGGGGCGGGGGGGCCGCTTACGAGCAGTACTTC. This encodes CASRGGGAAYEQYF.

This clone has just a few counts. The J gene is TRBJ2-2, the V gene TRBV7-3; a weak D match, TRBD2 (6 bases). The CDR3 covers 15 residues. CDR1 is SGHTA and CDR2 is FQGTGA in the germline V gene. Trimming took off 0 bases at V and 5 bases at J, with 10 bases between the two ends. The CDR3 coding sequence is TGTGCCAGCAGCTTAACGGCGGGGCGGACCGGGGAGCTGTTTTTT. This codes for CASSLTAGRTGELFF. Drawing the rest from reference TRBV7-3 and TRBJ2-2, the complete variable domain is GAGVSQTPSNKVTEKGKYVELRCDPISGHTALYWYRQSLGQGPEFLIYFQGTGAADDSGLPNDRFFAVRPEGSVSTLKIQRTERGDSAVYLCASSLTAGRTGELFFGEGSRLTVL.

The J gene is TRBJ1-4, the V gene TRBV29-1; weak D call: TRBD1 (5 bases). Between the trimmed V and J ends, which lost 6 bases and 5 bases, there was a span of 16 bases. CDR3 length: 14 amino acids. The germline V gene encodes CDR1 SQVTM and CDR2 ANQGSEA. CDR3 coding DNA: TGCAGCGTCCAAGCGGGGGACCCAAATGAAAAACTGTTTTTT. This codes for CSVQAGDPNEKLFF.

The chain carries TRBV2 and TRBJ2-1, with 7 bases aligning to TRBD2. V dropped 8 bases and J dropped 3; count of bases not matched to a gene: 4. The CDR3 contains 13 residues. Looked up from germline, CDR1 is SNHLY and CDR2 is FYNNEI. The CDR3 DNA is TGTGCCAGCGGCCTAGCGGTCTACAATGAGCAGTTCTTC. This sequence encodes CASGLAVYNEQFF.

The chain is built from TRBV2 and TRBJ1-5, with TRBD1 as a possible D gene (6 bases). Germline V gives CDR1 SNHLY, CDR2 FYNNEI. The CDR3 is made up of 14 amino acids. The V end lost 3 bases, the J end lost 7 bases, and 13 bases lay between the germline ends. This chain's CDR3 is CASSEETGIQPQHF. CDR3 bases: TGTGCCAGCAGTGAGGAGACAGGAATCCAGCCCCAGCATTTT.

Written as DNA, the CDR3 is TGTGCCAGCAGCCCGACAGGGGAAGCTTACAATGAGCAGTTCTTC. Translation gives CASSPTGEAYNEQFF. The genes are TRBV7-9 and TRBJ2-1; 8 nucleotides agree with TRBD1. This CDR3 spans 15 amino acids. CDR1 and CDR2 from the germline V gene are SEHNR and FQNEAQ (reference sequence). J was trimmed by 4 bases and V by 5 bases; bases with no gene match: 7.

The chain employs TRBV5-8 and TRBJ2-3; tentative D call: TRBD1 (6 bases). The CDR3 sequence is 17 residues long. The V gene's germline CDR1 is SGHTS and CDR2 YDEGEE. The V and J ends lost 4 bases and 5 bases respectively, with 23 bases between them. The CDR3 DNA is TGTGCCAGCAGCATAGGGGGTGGCTCCCGCGGTGGAGATACGCAGTATTTT. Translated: CASSIGGGSRGGDTQYF.

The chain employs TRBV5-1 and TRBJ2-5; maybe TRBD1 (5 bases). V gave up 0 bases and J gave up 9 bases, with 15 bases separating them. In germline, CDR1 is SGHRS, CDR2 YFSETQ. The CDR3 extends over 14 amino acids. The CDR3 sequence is CASSLAPFVGAQYF. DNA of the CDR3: TGCGCCAGCAGCTTGGCCCCTTTCGTAGGGGCCCAGTACTTC.

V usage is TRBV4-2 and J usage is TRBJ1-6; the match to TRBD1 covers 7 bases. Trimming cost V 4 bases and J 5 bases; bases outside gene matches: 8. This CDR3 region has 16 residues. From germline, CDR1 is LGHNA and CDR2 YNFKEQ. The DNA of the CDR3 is TGTGCCAGCAGCCTCACACAGGGGCCCCATAATTCACCCCTCCACTTT. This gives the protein CASSLTQGPHNSPLHF.

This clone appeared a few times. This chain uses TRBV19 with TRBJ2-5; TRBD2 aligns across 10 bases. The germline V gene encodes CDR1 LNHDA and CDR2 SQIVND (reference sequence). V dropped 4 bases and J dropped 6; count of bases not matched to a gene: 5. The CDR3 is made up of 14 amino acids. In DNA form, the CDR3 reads TGTGCCAGTAGTACGGCACTAGCGGGAAAGACCCAGTACTTC. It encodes CASSTALAGKTQYF.